This T cell receptor beta chain originates from a study of technical replicates of blood from four donors (TCRdb year 2017). Including cysteine and phenylalanine, the CDR3 has 16 amino acids. The entry retains the CDR3 DNA only, 48 bases that are in frame from base 1. This clone appeared once. Its antigen remains unidentified. Per-base qualities were not stored, and no clone one base away is much larger. Library prep was done by the immunoSEQ multiplex PCR assay. Sourced from immuneACCESS, this table was stored by TCRdb with only in-frame sequences that have V and J called. A share of the clones is absent; for the studies checked, an unresolved V gene accounts for under half, and the remainder has no known explanation. This sample comprises about 64,000 clones, around nine tenths of them detected only once. The top ten hold approximately 5% of the sample.

The sequenced sample was PBMCs. The sequence links TRBV21-1 to TRBJ1-4; TRBD1 is the table's D call, not checked against the DNA. TRBV21-1 represents a pseudogene. This TCR was sampled from a human donor in good health. Some clones in this sample may be carry-over from other donors' samples. The CDR3 in this case is CASSKSARDRREKLFF. The nucleotide sequence is TGTGCCAGCAGCAAATCGGCCCGGGACAGAAGGGAAAAACTGTTTTTT.